Below are 29 T cell receptor beta chains sequenced from a single sample in a study of shared clonotypes between healthy human individuals. Libraries were prepared by immunoSEQ multiplex PCR; TCRdb keeps only in-frame clonotypes and omits some of them. The data hold 1.4 million to 1.5 million clones, with around 97% observed a single time. What was sequenced was naive CD4+ T cells sorted from blood. As for subset: CD45RA+ positively selected. Receptor source: a man aged 25 to 40 in good health.

V is TRBV5-1 and J is TRBJ1-5, with D uncertain. Per germline, CDR1 SGHRS and CDR2 YFSETQ. This CDR3 comprises 14 residues. Trimming cost V 0 bases and J 2 bases, with 6 bases left between them. The CDR3, as DNA: TGCGCCAGCAGCTTGGATACGGGCAATCAGCCCCAGCATTTT. As protein: CASSLDTGNQPQHF.

This chain joins TRBV6-1 and TRBJ2-5, with D unresolved. CDR3 length: 16 amino acids. V gave up 4 bases and J gave up 5 bases, with 20 bases separating them. Germline V gene sequence: CDR1 MNHNS, CDR2 SASEGT. The CDR3 loop reads CASSAPVEPRFETQYF. The CDR3, as DNA: TGTGCCAGCAGTGCCCCGGTGGAACCGAGGTTCGAGACCCAGTACTTC.

V and J are TRBV25-1 and TRBJ1-2; 7 bases map to TRBD1. The CDR3 spans 13 residues. The trim removed 0 bases at V and 10 bases at J, leaving 5 bases unmatched. In germline, CDR1 is MGHDK, CDR2 SYGVNS. CDR3 sequence: CASSEYGTAHYTF. DNA of the CDR3: TGTGCCAGCAGTGAATATGGGACAGCGCACTACACCTTC.

The chain is built from TRBV28 and TRBJ1-2; 7 bases match TRBD1. The CDR3 is 15 residues long. V was clipped by 3 bases and J by 0 bases; unmatched bases: 4. Germline-derived CDR1 and CDR2 are MDHEN and SYDVKM. CDR3 nucleotides: TGTGCCAGCAGTTTGGGGGGACAGACTAACTATGGCTACACCTTC. Translation: CASSLGGQTNYGYTF.

The chain couples TRBV4-2 to TRBJ2-2, with 9 bases aligning to TRBD1. The trim removed 0 bases at V and 8 bases at J, leaving 10 bases unmatched. The CDR3 is made up of 17 amino acids. The germline V gene encodes CDR1 LGHNA and CDR2 YNFKEQ. The CDR3 is CASSQDQGQGGLGELFF. The CDR3 bases are TGTGCCAGCAGCCAAGATCAGGGACAGGGTGGGTTAGGGGAGCTGTTTTTT.

The chain links TRBV7-2 to TRBJ2-7; 11 nucleotides line up with TRBD2. V lost 5 bases to trimming and J lost 4 bases; unmatched junction nucleotides: 10. The germline gives CDR1 SGHTA, CDR2 FQGNSA. The CDR3 runs 16 residues. CDR3 loop: CASSGGPGLAAYEQYF. The CDR3 nucleotides read TGTGCCAGCAGCGGCGGACCGGGACTAGCGGCTTACGAGCAGTACTTC.

The chain couples TRBV7-3 to TRBJ2-1; 12 positions agree with TRBD2. This CDR3 comprises 19 residues. Germline lookup yields CDR1 SGHTA and CDR2 FQGTGA. J gave up 7 bases and V 6 bases, and 19 bases lay outside the gene matches. The CDR3 reads CASSNPTSGRIGAANEQFF. DNA of the CDR3: TGTGCCAGCAGTAACCCGACTAGCGGGAGAATCGGTGCGGCGAATGAGCAGTTCTTC.

The gene calls are TRBV28 and TRBJ2-7; D is undetermined. Germline CDR1 reads MDHEN; CDR2 reads SYDVKM. This CDR3 is 13 amino acids long. Trimming pared 4 bases from V and 2 bases from J, leaving 9 bases between. In DNA, the CDR3 is TGTGCCAGCAGTTCTCCGGGCCCCTACGAGCAGTACTTC. It specifies CASSSPGPYEQYF.

This chain connects TRBV5-5 to TRBJ2-7, with TRBD2 matching over 7 bases. The CDR3 is 15 residues long. The V and J ends lost 1 base and 3 bases, in that order; junction bases with no gene match: 7. Germline CDR1 is SGHKS and CDR2 is YYEKEE (reference sequence). CDR3 region: CASSLLTSVGYEQYF. The CDR3 DNA reads as TGTGCCAGCAGCTTGTTAACTAGCGTAGGCTACGAGCAGTACTTC.

The rearrangement links TRBV28 to TRBJ2-6, with D possibly being TRBD1 (5 bases). Trimming shortened V by 2 bases and J by 1 base, and 9 bases separated the two germline ends. CDR1 MDHEN and CDR2 SYDVKM come from the germline V gene. There are 16 residues in the CDR3. Here the CDR3 DNA reads TGTGCCAGCAGTTTAGCAGGGTCTTCTGGGGCCAACGTCCTGACTTTC. Translation gives CASSLAGSSGANVLTF.

The V and J genes are TRBV5-1 and TRBJ2-3; perhaps TRBD2 as D (5 bases). This CDR3 has 15 amino acids. Per germline, CDR1 SGHRS and CDR2 YFSETQ. V was pared by 3 bases and J by 1 base, with 12 bases between. This CDR3 reads CASSSSGAGTDTQYF. CDR3 DNA sequence: TGCGCCAGCAGCTCCAGCGGAGCAGGCACAGATACGCAGTATTTT.

This chain connects TRBV7-3 to TRBJ1-2; D uncertain. Germline V gene sequence: CDR1 SGHTA, CDR2 FQGTGA. Trimming cost V 5 bases and J 4 bases, with 11 bases left between them. The CDR3 length is 13 residues. In DNA form, the CDR3 reads TGTGCCAGCAGCAAGGACGGAAGCTATGGCTACACCTTC. Its protein is CASSKDGSYGYTF.

The V call is TRBV30, the J call TRBJ2-2; D remains ambiguous. Germline assignment: CDR1 GTSNPN and CDR2 SVGIG (reference sequence). The CDR3 sequence is 13 residues long. Between the trimmed V and J ends, which lost 2 bases and 4 bases, there was a span of 8 bases. In DNA form, the CDR3 reads TGTGCCTGGAGTATGCAGGTCACCGGGGAGCTGTTTTTT. It yields the protein CAWSMQVTGELFF.

Concerning this clone: This sample also contains other DNA sequences that code for the same CDR3. V usage is TRBV18 and J usage is TRBJ1-5, with D unresolved. CDR3 length: 13 residues. In germline, CDR1 is KGHSH, CDR2 LQKENI. Trimming removed 3 bases at V and 1 base at J, with 4 bases between. Written as DNA, the CDR3 is TGTGCCAGCTCACCTCTCAGCAATCAGCCCCAGCATTTT. Translation gives CASSPLSNQPQHF.

The chain links TRBV19 to TRBJ2-1, with 12 nucleotides matching TRBD2. The germline V gene has CDR1 LNHDA and CDR2 SQIVND (reference sequence). V shed 7 bases and J 7 bases; nucleotides not matched to a gene: 8. CDR3 length: 15 residues. In DNA form, the CDR3 reads TGTGCCAGTACCTTGACTAGCGGGAGAGCTAATGAGCAGTTCTTC. It is translated as CASTLTSGRANEQFF.

J is TRBJ1-1 and V is TRBV5-1; 9 bases agree with TRBD1. The germline gives CDR1 SGHRS, CDR2 YFSETQ. V shed 2 bases, J shed 9 bases, and the junction held 5 bases outside the gene matches. The CDR3 consists of 13 residues. The DNA of the CDR3 is TGCGCCAGCAGCTTAGCTACAGGGGGCAAAGCTTTCTTT. Amino acid sequence: CASSLATGGKAFF.

The rearrangement uses TRBV6-6 and TRBJ2-3; D gene uncertain. Trimming shortened V by 2 bases and J by 3 bases, and 12 bases separated the two germline ends. Per germline, CDR1 MNHNY and CDR2 SVGAGI (reference sequence). The CDR3 extends over 15 amino acids. The CDR3 DNA reads TGTGCCAGCAGTTACGGACCCCCTGAGACAGATACGCAGTATTTT. This gives the protein CASSYGPPETDTQYF.

This clone was seen just once. This chain links TRBV10-2 with TRBJ2-5; either TRBD1 or TRBD2 may supply D (5 bases each). Germline V CDR1 and CDR2: WSHSY, SAAADI. The CDR3 has 15 residues. V lost 3 bases and J lost 4, with 15 bases in between. This chain's CDR3 is CASSEVGVWGETQYF. DNA of the CDR3: TGCGCCAGCAGTGAAGTGGGGGTCTGGGGAGAGACCCAGTACTTC.

This rearrangement joins TRBV29-1 to TRBJ2-1; possible D gene TRBD1, 5 bases. CDR1 is SQVTM, CDR2 ANQGSEA, per germline. The V gene lost 6 bases and the J gene lost 0 bases, with 18 bases spanning the gap. There are 16 residues in the CDR3. CDR3 sequence: CSVGQPSLLSYNEQFF. The CDR3 DNA is TGCAGCGTCGGACAACCAAGTCTTCTCTCCTACAATGAGCAGTTCTTC.

A note on this clone: This same CDR3 is encoded by further DNA sequences in the sample. The chain has TRBV5-1 and TRBJ1-3; D is uncertain. CDR3 length equals 14 residues. The germline V and J ends were trimmed by 0 bases and 3 bases, with 7 bases remaining between them. Germline values: CDR1 SGHRS, CDR2 YFSETQ. CDR3 in DNA: TGCGCCAGCAGCTTGGTAGGAATTGGAAACACCATATATTTT. This gives the protein CASSLVGIGNTIYF.

A single count supports this clone. This chain links TRBV7-2 with TRBJ2-7; no reliable D call. Trimming stripped 8 bases from V and 2 bases from J, with 13 bases between. The CDR3 totals 13 residues. CDR1 is SGHTA and CDR2 is FQGNSA in the germline V gene. The CDR3 DNA sequence: TGTGCCAGCGGGAAGGCCTCCCCCTACGAGCAGTACTTC. Translated: CASGKASPYEQYF.

Here the CDR3 reads CASSSNSEQFF. In nucleotides, the CDR3 is TGTGCCAGCAGCTCTAACAGTGAGCAGTTCTTC. The chain combines TRBV11-3 with TRBJ2-1; D uncertain. CDR1 and CDR2 (germline): SGHNT, YENEEA. V lost 4 bases and J 9 bases, leaving 7 bases between the germline ends. This CDR3 is 11 amino acids long.

V gene TRBV6-5 combines with J gene TRBJ1-1; D unclear. CDR1 is MNHEY, CDR2 SVGAGI, per germline. The CDR3 covers 13 residues. The V end lost 2 bases, the J end lost 1 base, and 5 bases lay between the germline ends. The CDR3 DNA follows: TGTGCCAGCAGTTACGCAGCGAACACTGAAGCTTTCTTT. It is translated as CASSYAANTEAFF.

The V call is TRBV19, the J call TRBJ2-7, with D uncertain. CDR1 and CDR2 from the germline V gene are LNHDA and SQIVND (reference sequence). This CDR3 has 11 amino acids. V lost 4 bases and J 6 bases, leaving 7 bases between the germline ends. The CDR3 DNA reads TGTGCCAGTAGTAACCACGCCGAGCAGTACTTC. As protein: CASSNHAEQYF. Full variable domain (missing parts from reference TRBV19 and TRBJ2-7): DGGITQSPKYLFRKEGQNVTLSCEQNLNHDAMYWYRQDPGQGLRLIYYSQIVNDFQKGDIAEGYSVSREKKESFPLTVTSAQKNPTAFYLCASSNHAEQYFGPGTRLTVT.

This clone was picked up one time. This rearrangement joins TRBV9 to TRBJ2-2; 7 bases are shared with TRBD2. This CDR3 has 14 amino acids. The germline gives CDR1 SGDLS, CDR2 YYNGEE. Trimming at V came to 0 bases and at J to 10 bases, leaving 6 bases not matched to a gene. This CDR3 is CASSVGSAGAELFF. The CDR3 DNA is TGTGCCAGCAGCGTAGGGTCCGCGGGAGCGGAGCTGTTTTTT.

The J gene is TRBJ2-3, the V gene TRBV7-8; 12 bases match TRBD2. Germline CDR1 and CDR2: SGHVS and FQNEAQ. The ends lost 5 bases at V and 7 bases at J; junction bases unmatched: 10. CDR3 length: 16 amino acids. CDR3 loop: CASSPGRTSGRNTQYF. As DNA, the CDR3 is TGTGCCAGCAGCCCTGGTAGAACTAGCGGGAGGAATACGCAGTATTTT.

This clone was counted a single time. This chain joins TRBV29-1 and TRBJ1-1; D gene uncertain. V was cut by 1 base and J by 11 bases, with 11 bases left in between. This CDR3 contains 11 residues. CDR1 and CDR2 from the germline V gene are SQVTM and ANQGSEA. CDR3 bases: TGCAGCGTTGAAGTAGGGAAGGTGGCTTTCTTT. It codes for CSVEVGKVAFF.

The gene calls are TRBV30 and TRBJ2-3, with 7 positions matching TRBD1. The CDR3 loop spans 14 amino acids. V shed 3 bases, J shed 0 bases, and the junction held 3 bases outside the gene matches. The germline gives CDR1 GTSNPN, CDR2 SVGIG (reference sequence). In DNA form, the CDR3 reads TGTGCCTGGAGGACAGGGTTTAGCACAGATACGCAGTATTTT. This gives the protein CAWRTGFSTDTQYF.

The chain carries TRBV2 and TRBJ1-1; D may be TRBD1 (5 bases). From germline, CDR1 is SNHLY and CDR2 FYNNEI. Trimming pared 5 bases from V and 5 bases from J, leaving 18 bases between. The CDR3 spans 15 residues. The CDR3 region is CASSKSVVQDTEAFF. CDR3 DNA: TGTGCCAGCAGTAAGAGCGTGGTACAGGATACTGAAGCTTTCTTT.